These 2 T cell receptor beta chains originate from one sample sequenced in a study of radiotherapy plus CTLA-4 blockade in lung cancer (dated by TCRdb to 2016 to 2019). Library preparation employed the immunoSEQ multiplex PCR assay. TCRdb's version of the immuneACCESS table is confined to in-frame rearrangements and falls short of the full clone set. An unresolved V gene accounts for under half of the shortfall where checked; the remainder is of unknown origin. The sample yields about 99,000 clones; about 90% were counted once. The ten most abundant clones make up 4% to 6% of the sample. Material: peripheral blood, obtained from a patient treated with radiotherapy plus ipilimumab. Every receptor here comes from a human donor with non-small cell lung cancer that progressed on radiotherapy plus ipilimumab.

This clone is labeled as large (0.1 to 1%). V is TRBV6-4 and J is TRBJ2-2, with a weak D call TRBD2 (6 bases). V shed 0 bases and J shed 3 bases, with 11 bases lying between them. Germline V CDR1 and CDR2: MRHNA, SNTAGT. This CDR3 has 16 residues. The CDR3 region has the DNA TGTGCCAGCAGTGACTCCGGGACTTCAGACACCGGGGAGCTGTTTTTT. Its translation is CASSDSGTSDTGELFF.

The chain is built from TRBV5-1 and TRBJ1-2; 12 bases align to TRBD1. The CDR3 loop spans 15 amino acids. Germline V gene lookup returns CDR1 SGHRS and CDR2 YFSETQ. V trimming: 3 bases; J trimming: 2 bases; junction bases outside the gene matches: 2. The CDR3 DNA follows: TGCGCCAGCAGCTGGGACAGGGGGCCCAACTATGGCTACACCTTC. Amino acid sequence: CASSWDRGPNYGYTF. Complete variable domain (other parts from reference TRBV5-1 and TRBJ1-2): KAGVTQTPRYLIKTRGQQVTLSCSPISGHRSVSWYQQTPGQGLQFLFEYFSETQRNKGNFPGRFSGRQFSNSRSEMNVSTLELGDSALYLCASSWDRGPNYGYTFGSGTRLTVV.